These T cell receptor beta chains were read from a single sample in a study of blood T cells in healthy people across ages. MiXCR was run by TCRdb on the 5' RACE reads, yielding one entry per CDR3 protein. The sample yields 2 million or so distinct CDR3 sequences, about 50% seen once. The material sequenced was blood. The source of these receptors is a woman aged 40 to 55 in good health. CDR3s include the opening cysteine and the closing phenylalanine or tryptophan. Expanded clones get a size class; other rows say once, few or many, or leave the size out.

clone_size v_call cdr3_aa
few TRBV20-1 CSGAGLAGPSSYNEQFF
NA TRBV28 CASVGASYNEQFF
NA TRBV27 CASHAGQGGQFF
NA TRBV20-1 CSANTRTGSGNEQFF
NA TRBV7-2 CASSLGLAGGQNEQYF
few TRBV6-6 CASSAPLGWGQETQYF
NA TRBV12-3/TRBV12-4 CATQGANYGYTF
few TRBV5-6 CASSFRGANEQYF
NA TRBV7-9 CASSLEGRRGYTF
few TRBV6-2/TRBV6-3 CASTSRPVWDGYTF
NA TRBV18 CASSPLQGEQYF
many TRBV7-2 CASSLGRGRFNQPQHF
NA TRBV5-1 CASSSYIGVETRYF
NA TRBV6-5 CASSYLGIQETQYF
few TRBV12-3/TRBV12-4 CASTPIGGLSGYTF
NA TRBV14 CASSQAQLYGEQYF
NA TRBV5-1 CASSYDPGRPYNEQFF
few TRBV29-1 CSVIQGAEQPQHF
few TRBV7-2 CASSFGQGHSTDTQYF
NA TRBV2 CASRTWTDTQYF
NA TRBV6-2/TRBV6-3 CASSYILGGYQNIQYF
NA TRBV20-1 CSARVGGIGNQPQHF